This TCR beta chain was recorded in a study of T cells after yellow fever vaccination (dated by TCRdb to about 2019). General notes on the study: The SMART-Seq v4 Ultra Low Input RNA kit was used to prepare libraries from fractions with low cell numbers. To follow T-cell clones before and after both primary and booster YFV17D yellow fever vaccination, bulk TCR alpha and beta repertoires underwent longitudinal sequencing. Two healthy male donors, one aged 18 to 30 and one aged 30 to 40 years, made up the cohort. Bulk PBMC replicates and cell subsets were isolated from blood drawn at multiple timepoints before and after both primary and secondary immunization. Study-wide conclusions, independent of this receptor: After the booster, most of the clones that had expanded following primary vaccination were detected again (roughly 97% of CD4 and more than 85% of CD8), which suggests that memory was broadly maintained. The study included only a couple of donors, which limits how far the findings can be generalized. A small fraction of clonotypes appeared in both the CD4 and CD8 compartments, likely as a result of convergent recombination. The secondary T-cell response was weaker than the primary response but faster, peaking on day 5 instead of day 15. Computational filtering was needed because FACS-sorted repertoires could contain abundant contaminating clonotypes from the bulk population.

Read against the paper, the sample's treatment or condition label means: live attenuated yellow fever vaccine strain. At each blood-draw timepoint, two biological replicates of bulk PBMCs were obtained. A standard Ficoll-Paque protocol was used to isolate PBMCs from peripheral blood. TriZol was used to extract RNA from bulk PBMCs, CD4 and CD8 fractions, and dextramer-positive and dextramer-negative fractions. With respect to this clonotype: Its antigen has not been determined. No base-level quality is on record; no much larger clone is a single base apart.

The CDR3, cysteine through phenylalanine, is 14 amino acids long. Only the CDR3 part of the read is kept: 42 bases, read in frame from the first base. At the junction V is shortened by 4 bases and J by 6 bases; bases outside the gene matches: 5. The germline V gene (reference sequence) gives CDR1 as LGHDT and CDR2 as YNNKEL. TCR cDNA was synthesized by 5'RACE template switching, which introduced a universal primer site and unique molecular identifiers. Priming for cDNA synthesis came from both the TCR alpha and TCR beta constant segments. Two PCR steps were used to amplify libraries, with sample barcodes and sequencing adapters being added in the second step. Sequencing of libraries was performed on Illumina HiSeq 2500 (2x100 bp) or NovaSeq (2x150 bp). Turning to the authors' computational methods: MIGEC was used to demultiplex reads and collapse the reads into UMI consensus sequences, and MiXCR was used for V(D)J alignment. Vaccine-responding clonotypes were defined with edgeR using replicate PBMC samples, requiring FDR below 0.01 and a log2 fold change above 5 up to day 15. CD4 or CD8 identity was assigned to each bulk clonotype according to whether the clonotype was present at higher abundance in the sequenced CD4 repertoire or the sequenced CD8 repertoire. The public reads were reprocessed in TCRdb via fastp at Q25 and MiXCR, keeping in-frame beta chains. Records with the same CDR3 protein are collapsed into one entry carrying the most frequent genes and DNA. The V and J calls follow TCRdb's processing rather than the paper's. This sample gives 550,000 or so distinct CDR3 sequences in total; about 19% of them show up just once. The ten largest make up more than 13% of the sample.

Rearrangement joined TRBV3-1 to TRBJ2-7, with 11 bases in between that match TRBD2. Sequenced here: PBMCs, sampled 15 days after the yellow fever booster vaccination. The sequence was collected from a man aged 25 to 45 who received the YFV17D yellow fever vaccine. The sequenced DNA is TGTGCCAGCAGCCCGCTAGCGGGAGGTTTCGAGCAGTACTTC. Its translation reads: CASSPLAGGFEQYF.